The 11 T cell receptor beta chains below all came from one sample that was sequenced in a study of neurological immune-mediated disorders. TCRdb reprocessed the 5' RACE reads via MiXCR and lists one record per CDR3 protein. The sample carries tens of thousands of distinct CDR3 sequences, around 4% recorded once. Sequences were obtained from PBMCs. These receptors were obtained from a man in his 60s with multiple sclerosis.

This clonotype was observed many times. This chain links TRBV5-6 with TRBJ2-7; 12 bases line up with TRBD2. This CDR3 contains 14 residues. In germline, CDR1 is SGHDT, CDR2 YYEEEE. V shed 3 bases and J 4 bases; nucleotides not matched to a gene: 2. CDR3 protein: CASSSGLAGYEQYF. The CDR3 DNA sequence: TGTGCCAGCAGCTCCGGACTAGCGGGGTACGAGCAGTACTTC.

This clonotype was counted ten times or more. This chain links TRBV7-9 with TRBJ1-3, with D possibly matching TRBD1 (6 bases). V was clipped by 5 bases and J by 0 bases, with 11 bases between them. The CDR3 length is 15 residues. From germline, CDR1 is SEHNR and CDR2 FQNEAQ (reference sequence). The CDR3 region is CASSGDRSSGNTIYF. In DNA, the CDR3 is TGTGCCAGCAGCGGAGACAGGTCCTCTGGAAACACCATATATTTT. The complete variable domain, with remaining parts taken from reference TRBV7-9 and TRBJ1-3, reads DTGVSQNPRHKITKRGQNVTFRCDPISEHNRLYWYRQTLGQGPEFLTYFQNEAQLEKSRLLSDRFSAERPKGSFSTLEIQRTEQGDSAMYLCASSGDRSSGNTIYFGEGSWLTVV.

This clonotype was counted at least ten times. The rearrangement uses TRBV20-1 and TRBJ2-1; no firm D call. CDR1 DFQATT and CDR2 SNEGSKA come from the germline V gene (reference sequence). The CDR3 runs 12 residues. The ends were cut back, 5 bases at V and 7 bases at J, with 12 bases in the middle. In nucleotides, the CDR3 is TGCAGTGCTGGCCCTTTGGGTAATGAGCAGTTCTTC. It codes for CSAGPLGNEQFF.

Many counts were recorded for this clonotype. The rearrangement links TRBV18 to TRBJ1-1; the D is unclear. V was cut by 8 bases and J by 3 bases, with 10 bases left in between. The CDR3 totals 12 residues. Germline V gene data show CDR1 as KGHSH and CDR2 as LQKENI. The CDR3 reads CASTSGHTEAFF. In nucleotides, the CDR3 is TGTGCCAGCACCTCAGGCCACACTGAAGCTTTCTTT.

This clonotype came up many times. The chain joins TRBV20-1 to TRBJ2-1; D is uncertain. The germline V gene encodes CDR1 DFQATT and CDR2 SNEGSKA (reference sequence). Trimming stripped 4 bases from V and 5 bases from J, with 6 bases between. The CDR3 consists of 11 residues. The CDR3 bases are TGCAGTGCTAAGCGCGACAATGAGCAGTTCTTC. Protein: CSAKRDNEQFF.

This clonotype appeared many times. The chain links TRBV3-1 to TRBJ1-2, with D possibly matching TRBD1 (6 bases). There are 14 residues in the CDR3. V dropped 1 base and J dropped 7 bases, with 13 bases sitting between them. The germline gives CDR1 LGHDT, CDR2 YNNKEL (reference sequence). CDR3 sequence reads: CASSQARGASGYTF. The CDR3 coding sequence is TGTGCCAGCAGCCAAGCAAGGGGGGCTAGTGGCTACACCTTC.

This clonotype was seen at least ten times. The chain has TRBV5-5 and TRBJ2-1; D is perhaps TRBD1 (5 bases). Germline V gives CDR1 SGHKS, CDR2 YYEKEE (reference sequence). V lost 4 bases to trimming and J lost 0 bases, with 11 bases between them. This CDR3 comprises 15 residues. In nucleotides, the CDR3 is TGTGCCAGCAGCCGCTGGGGCAGCTCCTACAATGAGCAGTTCTTC. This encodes CASSRWGSSYNEQFF.

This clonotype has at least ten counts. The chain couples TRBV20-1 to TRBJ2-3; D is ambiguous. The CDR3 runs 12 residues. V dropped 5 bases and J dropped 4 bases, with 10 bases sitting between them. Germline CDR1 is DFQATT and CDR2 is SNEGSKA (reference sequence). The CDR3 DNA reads TGCAGTGCTGCGGCCAAGGCAGATACGCAGTATTTT. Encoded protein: CSAAAKADTQYF.

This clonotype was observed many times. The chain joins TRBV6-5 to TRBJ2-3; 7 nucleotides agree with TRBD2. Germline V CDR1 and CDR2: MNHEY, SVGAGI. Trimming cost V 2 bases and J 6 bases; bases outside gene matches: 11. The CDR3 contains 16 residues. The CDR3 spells CASSYNSGEGRDTQYF. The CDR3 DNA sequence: TGTGCCAGCAGTTACAACAGCGGGGAGGGCCGGGATACGCAGTATTTT.

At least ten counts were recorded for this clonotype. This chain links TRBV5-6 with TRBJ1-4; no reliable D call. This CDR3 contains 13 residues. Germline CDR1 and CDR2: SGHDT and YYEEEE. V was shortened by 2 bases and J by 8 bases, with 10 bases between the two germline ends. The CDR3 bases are TGTGCCAGCAGCTTAAGGTCAGCCGAAAAACTGTTTTTT. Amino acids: CASSLRSAEKLFF.

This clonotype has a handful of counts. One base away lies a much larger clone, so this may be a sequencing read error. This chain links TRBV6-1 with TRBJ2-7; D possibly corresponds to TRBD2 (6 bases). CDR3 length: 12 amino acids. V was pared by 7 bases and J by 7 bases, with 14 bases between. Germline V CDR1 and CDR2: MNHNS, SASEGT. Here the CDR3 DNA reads TGTGCCAGCAAAGGGACTGTCCAAGAGCAGTACTTC. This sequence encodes CASKGTVQEQYF.